Following are 13 T cell receptor beta chains from one sample sequenced in a study of PD-1 blockade in classical Hodgkin lymphoma. Repertoires were generated with immunoSEQ multiplex PCR, while TCRdb's copy carries only in-frame clones and drops some. The sample consists of around 70,000 clones, roughly two thirds of them appearing once. All patients experienced relapse after autologous stem cell transplantation, and brentuximab vedotin exposure was variable. Source: peripheral blood mononuclear cells (PBMCs), taken before the second cycle of nivolumab. Every receptor here comes from a human donor with classical Hodgkin lymphoma.

The sample holds one count of this clone. The chain recombines TRBV5-6 with TRBJ1-1; 10 bases are shared with TRBD1. V was pared by 7 bases and J by 0 bases, with 6 bases of the junction left unmatched. The CDR3 covers 15 residues. The germline V gene has CDR1 SGHDT and CDR2 YYEEEE. The CDR3 region has the DNA TGTGCCAGCTCAGGGACAGGGGACATGAACACTGAAGCTTTCTTT. Translation gives CASSGTGDMNTEAFF.

The CDR3 sequence is CASSQTRGNTEAFF. CDR3 nucleotide sequence: TGTGCCAGCAGTCAAACCAGGGGGAACACTGAAGCTTTCTTT. The V call is TRBV27, the J call TRBJ1-1; TRBD1 is a possible D gene (6 bases). The CDR3 extends over 14 amino acids. Germline V gene sequence: CDR1 MNHEY, CDR2 SMNVEV (reference sequence). The V gene lost 5 bases and the J gene lost 1 base, with 11 bases spanning the gap.

This clone showed up just once. J is TRBJ1-1 and V is TRBV7-9; D not certain. Per germline, CDR1 SEHNR and CDR2 FQNEAQ (reference sequence). CDR3 length equals 15 residues. The V end was cut by 5 bases, the J end by 6 bases, with 19 bases between. The CDR3 coding sequence is TGTGCCAGCAGCCCCCCCCAAGGGTTGATCGCTGAAGCTTTCTTT. Residues: CASSPPQGLIAEAFF.

V is TRBV5-1 and J is TRBJ2-2, with TRBD2 identical over 9 bases. Losses at the gene ends were 4 bases for V and 6 bases for J; bases not matched to a gene: 4. CDR1 SGHRS and CDR2 YFSETQ come from the germline V gene. The length of the CDR3 is 14 residues. In DNA form, the CDR3 reads TGCGCCAGCAGCCTATTAGCGGGAGCCGGGGAGCTGTTTTTT. Translating it yields CASSLLAGAGELFF.

Only a few counts were recorded for this clone. The chain uses TRBV9 and TRBJ2-1; 11 positions match TRBD2. The J segment lost 8 bases and the V segment lost 3 bases, leaving 7 bases of the junction unmatched. This CDR3 is built from 15 residues. Germline V gene lookup returns CDR1 SGDLS and CDR2 YYNGEE. The CDR3 bases are TGTGCCAGCAGCGGGTCTAGCGGGAGGATCCATGAGCAGTTCTTC. This encodes CASSGSSGRIHEQFF.

V is TRBV7-6 and J is TRBJ2-3, with 9 nucleotides matching TRBD2. Per germline, CDR1 SGHVS and CDR2 FNYEAQ. The CDR3 consists of 18 residues. J was trimmed by 3 bases and V by 2 bases; bases with no gene match: 12. CDR3 DNA sequence: TGTGCCAGCAGCTTATGGTTCGGGCGGGAGGGCGGAACAGATACGCAGTATTTT. This gives the protein CASSLWFGREGGTDTQYF. The full variable domain, with the rest looked up from reference TRBV7-6 and TRBJ2-3, is GAGVSQSPRYKVTKRGQDVALRCDPISGHVSLYWYRQALGQGPEFLTYFNYEAQQDKSGLPNDRFSAERPEGSISTLTIQRTEQRDSAMYRCASSLWFGREGGTDTQYFGPGTRLTVL.

The CDR3 reads CSVDGYTGELFF. The CDR3 DNA reads as TGCAGCGTTGATGGGTACACCGGGGAGCTGTTTTTT. The chain joins TRBV29-1 to TRBJ2-2; no reliable D call. Trimming removed 3 bases at V and 3 bases at J, with 5 bases between. CDR3 size: 12 residues. Germline assignment: CDR1 SQVTM and CDR2 ANQGSEA.

The chain recombines TRBV28 with TRBJ2-7; D uncertain. Trimming removed 1 base from V and 7 bases from J, with 5 bases in between. In germline, CDR1 is MDHEN, CDR2 SYDVKM. The CDR3 has 11 residues. The CDR3 DNA is TGTGCCAGCAGTTTATCCCGGGAGCAGTACTTC. It codes for CASSLSREQYF.

This sequence joins TRBV6-1 and TRBJ2-4; 10 positions match TRBD1. Germline lookup yields CDR1 MNHNS and CDR2 SASEGT. The CDR3 consists of 16 residues. The ends lost 3 bases at V and 11 bases at J; junction bases unmatched: 13. The CDR3 protein is CASSDDRGQGYKVQYF. DNA of the CDR3: TGTGCCAGCAGTGACGACAGGGGGCAGGGATACAAGGTTCAGTACTTC.

The rearrangement joins TRBV28 to TRBJ2-7; D possibly matches TRBD1 or TRBD2 (5 bases each). The germline V gene encodes CDR1 MDHEN and CDR2 SYDVKM. CDR3 length: 16 residues. V shed 5 bases and J shed 3 bases, with 20 bases lying between them. CDR3 DNA: TGTGCCAGCAGTACATCGGGGACCCTAAAGGACTACGAGCAGTACTTC. Protein product: CASSTSGTLKDYEQYF.

The V and J genes are TRBV18 and TRBJ1-1, with D possibly TRBD1 on 6 matching bases. V was clipped by 4 bases and J by 5 bases, with 14 bases between them. The CDR3 extends over 14 amino acids. Germline V gene data show CDR1 as KGHSH and CDR2 as LQKENI. CDR3: CASSRTGKGTEAFF. Here the CDR3 DNA reads TGTGCCAGCTCACGCACAGGGAAAGGAACTGAAGCTTTCTTT.

The rearrangement links TRBV6-5 to TRBJ1-5; D gene uncertain. The V and J ends lost 4 bases and 2 bases respectively, with 6 bases between them. The CDR3 has 13 amino acids. CDR1 is MNHEY and CDR2 is SVGAGI in the germline V gene. This CDR3 reads CASSSIGNQPQHF. CDR3 nucleotide sequence: TGTGCCAGCAGTTCTATCGGCAATCAGCCCCAGCATTTT.

V and J are TRBV9 and TRBJ2-6, with 7 bases lining up with TRBD1. V lost 3 bases to trimming and J lost 0 bases; unmatched junction nucleotides: 3. CDR1 and CDR2 (germline): SGDLS, YYNGEE. The CDR3 covers 16 residues. CDR3 nucleotide sequence: TGTGCCAGCAGCGCCCGGACAGGCTCTGGGGCCAACGTCCTGACTTTC. This gives the protein CASSARTGSGANVLTF.